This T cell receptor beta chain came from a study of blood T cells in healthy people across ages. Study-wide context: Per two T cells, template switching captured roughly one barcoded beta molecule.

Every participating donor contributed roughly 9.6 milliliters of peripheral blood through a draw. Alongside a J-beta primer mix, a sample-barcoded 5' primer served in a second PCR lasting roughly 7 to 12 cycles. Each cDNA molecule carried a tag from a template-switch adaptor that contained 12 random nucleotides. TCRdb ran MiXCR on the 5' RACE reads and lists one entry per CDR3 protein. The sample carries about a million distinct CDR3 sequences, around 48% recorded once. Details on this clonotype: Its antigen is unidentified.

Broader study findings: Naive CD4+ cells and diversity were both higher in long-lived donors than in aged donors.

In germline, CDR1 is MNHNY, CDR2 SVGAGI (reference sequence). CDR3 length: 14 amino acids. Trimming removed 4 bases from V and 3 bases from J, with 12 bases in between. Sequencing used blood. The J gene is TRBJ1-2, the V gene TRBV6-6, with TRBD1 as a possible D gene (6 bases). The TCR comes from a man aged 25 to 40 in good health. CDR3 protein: CASSSEGGDYGYTF. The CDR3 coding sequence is TGTGCCAGCAGTTCCGAAGGGGGGGACTATGGCTACACCTTC.